This T cell receptor (beta chain) is from a study of T cell responses to AZD1222 COVID-19 vaccine. Trimming pared 2 bases from V and 7 bases from J, leaving 23 bases between. The CDR3 runs to 17 residues. The germline V gene encodes CDR1 SEHNR and CDR2 FQNEAQ (reference sequence). General observations from the study: Increases in Spike-specific TCR breadth and depth were seen after two AZD1222 doses. Across spike, vaccine-associated CD4 TCRs were found, dominant at 160-218 and 743-854. Epitopes outside B.1.351 and B.1.1.7 mutated regions reportedly drew nearly half of spike TCRs. Clonal diversity was possibly underestimated, and the donors were mostly white British, with more females.

The repertoire was sequenced with immunoSEQ multiplex PCR; TCRdb's copy has only in-frame clones and lacks some. The table has 130,000 or so clones, roughly 90% seen once. As to this clone: Its antigen is currently unknown.

Sequenced material: peripheral blood, taken on day 0 of AZD1222 vaccination. The chain employs TRBV7-9 and TRBJ1-1; perhaps TRBD1 as D (5 bases). This clonotype was sampled from an adult in good health. DNA of the CDR3: TGTGCCAGCAGCTTATCGGGCCAGAGGGGCGCTCGTCATGAAGCTTTCTTT. Translation gives CASSLSGQRGARHEAFF.